This T cell receptor (beta chain) was obtained from a study of T-cell reconstitution after alpha-beta-depleted transplantation in children. Unique molecular identifiers were incorporated into the prepared TCRbeta library. TCRdb reprocessed the PCR reads with MiXCR, giving one entry per CDR3 protein. The table includes more than 400,000 distinct CDR3 sequences, roughly 11% detected once. This clonotype was seen a few times. The antigen remains undetermined. Regarding the study as a whole: Expanded graft clones, several hundred of them, were reportedly the source of alpha-beta T cells about two months after transplant. TCRbeta diversity was high at day 60 in some patients (a result of surviving recipient T cells and thymic progenitors).

The receptor's source is a female patient aged 2-15 years who had a stem cell transplant for aplastic anemia, so the T cells may come from the graft donor. The input for sequencing was PBMCs, mostly from graft donor cells, taken 180 days after TCRalphabeta/CD19-depleted stem cell transplant.

CDR3 amino acids: CASSLSGTVYSTDTQYF. Here the CDR3 DNA reads TGCGCCAGCAGCTTGTCGGGGACAGTATATAGCACAGATACGCAGTATTTT. The V gene is TRBV5-1, the J gene TRBJ2-3, with 7 bases aligning to TRBD1. CDR3 size: 17 residues. V lost 1 base, J lost 0 bases, and 8 bases stayed unmatched. Germline V CDR1 and CDR2: SGHRS, YFSETQ. The full variable domain, rest sourced from reference TRBV5-1 and TRBJ2-3, is KAGVTQTPRYLIKTRGQQVTLSCSPISGHRSVSWYQQTPGQGLQFLFEYFSETQRNKGNFPGRFSGRQFSNSRSEMNVSTLELGDSALYLCASSLSGTVYSTDTQYFGPGTRLTVL.